This TCR beta chain appears in the sequencing data of a study of T cell responses to AZD1222 COVID-19 vaccine. Study-level results: Spike-specific TCR breadth and depth rose after two AZD1222 doses. Donor demographics were predominantly white British with a female majority; clonal diversity may be underestimated. Within unmutated variant regions lay the reported targets of nearly half of spike-specific TCRs.

Data came from immunoSEQ multiplex PCR; TCRdb stores just in-frame clones and leaves some out. This table holds around 160,000 clones, approximately 94% found once. With regard to this clone: Its target is not known.

The V end lost 6 bases, the J end lost 3 bases, and 12 bases lay between the germline ends. Germline V gives CDR1 GTSNPN, CDR2 SVGIG (reference sequence). The CDR3 spans 13 residues. The receptor's source is an adult who received the AZD1222 COVID-19 vaccine. The rearrangement uses TRBV30 and TRBJ2-1; D remains ambiguous. Here the sequenced sample was peripheral blood, taken 28 days after the second AZD1222 dose. The CDR3 coding sequence is TGTGCCTGTCCGGGTTTGGTCTACAATGAGCAGTTCTTC. This encodes CACPGLVYNEQFF.